This T cell receptor beta chain was found in a study of T-cell reconstitution after alpha-beta-depleted transplantation in children. Study-wide points: Certain patients had high TCRbeta diversity at day 60, and it came from recipient T cells and thymic progenitors that survived. Several hundred expanded graft clones reportedly gave rise to the alpha-beta T cells present about two months after transplant. One year after transplant, T-cell counts and diversity came mostly from newly produced T cells.

Construction of the TCRbeta library involved unique molecular identifiers. TCRdb reanalysed the PCR reads using MiXCR and keeps one entry per CDR3 protein. The sample yields about 440,000 distinct CDR3 sequences, around two fifths seen once. A remark on this clonotype: Its antigen is unidentified.

CDR1 and CDR2 from the germline V gene are SQVTM and ANQGSEA. V lost 4 bases and J lost 8; bases outside the gene matches: 7. This CDR3 has 12 residues. The material sequenced was PBMCs, taken before TCRalphabeta/CD19-depleted stem cell transplant. V and J are TRBV29-1 and TRBJ1-1; 7 bases line up with TRBD1. The TCR originated in a girl aged 2-10 years with aplastic anemia, due to receive a stem cell transplant. The CDR3 DNA follows: TGCAGCGTTGTAGGGTCGGACAGGGAAGCTTTCTTT. This sequence encodes CSVVGSDREAFF.